A selection of T cell receptor beta chains follows, all from one sample in a study of T cell responses to AZD1222 COVID-19 vaccine. Assay: immunoSEQ multiplex PCR; the TCRdb copy retains only in-frame clones and omits some. The sample lists 85,000 or so clones; approximately 90% were seen once. The sample in question was peripheral blood, obtained on day 0 of AZD1222 vaccination. The receptors here all came from an adult in good health. The CDR3 runs from the conserved cysteine through the conserved F or W. Fields, in order: V gene, clone size, CDR3 protein. Expanded clones are given a class, and other clones once, few, many or no size at all.

TRBV9,NA,CASSVDRANTEAFF
TRBV6-5,NA,CASRTGQGYSPLHF
TRBV11-1,NA,CASSISGTLSYEQYF
TRBV2,NA,CASSGQGDYGYTF
TRBV10-2,NA,CASGGATSNQPQHF
TRBV6-5,NA,CASTEGRSYNEQFF
TRBV5-1,NA,CASSYGGARSYNEQFF
TRBV27,NA,CASSSSTPTATNEKLFF
TRBV30,NA,CAWSVTRGSRDTQYF
TRBV6-5,NA,CASSRTGANYGYTF
TRBV5-8,NA,CASTLTSGRGGYTF
TRBV7-9,once,CASSIEMTGSGGYTF
TRBV11-3,NA,CASSLVGPGFAFF
TRBV7-2,NA,CASSWGGTGPYEQYF
TRBV2,NA,CASNPLAGNHNEQFF
TRBV7-9,NA,CASSSREGISPLHF
TRBV25-1,NA,CASSLALGWPQHF
TRBV28,NA,CASSRGHSSYNSPLHF
TRBV7-9,medium-sized,CASSARAGSDGNTIYF
TRBV30,NA,CAWSVGGQGIYEQYF
TRBV5-1,NA,CASSTGGANYGYTF
TRBV5-1,NA,CASSYHRGASGSRAFF
TRBV19,NA,CASRVSEGSPLHF
TRBV6-5,NA,CASSYSFGDYEQYF
TRBV11-2,NA,CASATGGGETQYF
TRBV6-5,once,CASSYSTLDRTYGYTF
TRBV27,NA,CASSLPRVGYGYTF
TRBV11-3,NA,CASNNKRNTEAFF
TRBV2,NA,CANRALANYGYTF